These 13 T cell receptor beta chains came from one sample sequenced in a study of blood T cell repertoires in COVID-19. The method was immunoSEQ multiplex PCR; TCRdb's version includes in-frame clones alone and lacks a portion of them. The sample records 45,000 or so clones, about 86% being singletons. The sequencing input was peripheral blood. The receptors come from a human donor in a cohort sampled during active COVID-19.

This chain connects TRBV28 to TRBJ1-5; D remains unclear. This CDR3 is built from 17 residues. The ends were cut back, 5 bases at V and 0 bases at J, with 17 bases in the middle. Per the germline V gene, CDR1 is MDHEN and CDR2 is SYDVKM. CDR3 sequence (DNA): TGTGCCAGCAGTGCCGTTAACTCTATCCCTAGCAATCAGCCCCAGCATTTT. Translation: CASSAVNSIPSNQPQHF. The full variable domain, rest sourced from reference TRBV28 and TRBJ1-5, is DVKVTQSSRYLVKRTGEKVFLECVQDMDHENMFWYRQDPGLGLRLIYFSYDVKMKEKGDIPEGYSVSREKKERFSLILESASTNQTSMYLCASSAVNSIPSNQPQHFGDGTRLSIL.

V is TRBV6-4 and J is TRBJ2-7; 7 bases are shared with TRBD1. Germline loops: CDR1 MRHNA, CDR2 SNTAGT. The ends lost 9 bases at V and 0 bases at J; junction bases unmatched: 14. The CDR3 extends over 16 amino acids. This CDR3 is CARPLDRQGISYEQYF. CDR3 DNA: TGTGCCAGGCCACTGGACAGACAGGGTATCTCCTACGAGCAGTACTTC.

This clone occurred once. V gene TRBV6-2 or TRBV6-3 combines with J gene TRBJ2-7, with 9 bases that match TRBD2. There are 18 residues in the CDR3. Germline CDR1 and CDR2: MNHEY and SVGEGT. Unmatched junction bases numbered 13, after V lost 0 bases and J lost 4 bases. CDR3 in amino acids: CASSYSPRGAGGRYEQYF. The CDR3 nucleotides read TGTGCCAGCAGTTACTCCCCTCGGGGAGCGGGGGGTCGGTACGAGCAGTACTTC.

This rearrangement joins TRBV27 to TRBJ2-7; 7 nucleotides align to TRBD1. Germline V CDR1 and CDR2: MNHEY, SMNVEV (reference sequence). The CDR3 length is 14 residues. J was trimmed by 5 bases and V by 0 bases; bases with no gene match: 4. The CDR3 nucleotides read TGTGCCAGCAGTTTATCGGGACAGAACAACGAGCAGTACTTC. It codes for CASSLSGQNNEQYF.

This clone was observed once. The gene calls are TRBV27 and TRBJ2-1; 15 bases line up with TRBD2. In germline, CDR1 is MNHEY, CDR2 SMNVEV (reference sequence). Losses at the gene ends were 5 bases for V and 0 bases for J; bases not matched to a gene: 8. The CDR3 length is 19 residues. The CDR3 DNA reads as TGTGCCAGCAGTCCGGGACTAGCGGGGGGCTCCCCCTCCTACAATGAGCAGTTCTTC. Translating it yields CASSPGLAGGSPSYNEQFF.

The CDR3 spells CSASDGGSNTGELFF. The CDR3 region has the DNA TGCAGTGCTAGTGATGGGGGGAGTAACACCGGGGAGCTGTTTTTT. The rearrangement uses TRBV20-1 and TRBJ2-2; possible D gene TRBD2, 6 bases. V was cut by 3 bases and J by 2 bases, with 13 bases left in between. The CDR3 spans 15 residues. Germline V gene lookup returns CDR1 DFQATT and CDR2 SNEGSKA (reference sequence).

This chain links TRBV2 with TRBJ1-6; 9 bases align to TRBD1. This CDR3 is 15 amino acids long. V dropped 2 bases and J dropped 7; count of bases not matched to a gene: 3. Germline CDR1 and CDR2: SNHLY and FYNNEI. This chain's CDR3 is CASSELGTGNSPLHF. CDR3 DNA sequence: TGTGCCAGCAGTGAACTGGGGACAGGGAATTCACCCCTCCACTTT.

This clone appeared a few times. The rearrangement joins TRBV30 to TRBJ1-6; TRBD1 matches at 10 bases. With V trimmed by 2 bases and J by 10 bases, 8 bases remained unmatched. Per germline, CDR1 GTSNPN and CDR2 SVGIG (reference sequence). This CDR3 comprises 15 residues. CDR3 sequence (DNA): TGTGCCTGGAGTCAAGGGACAGGGGATTTCTCACCCCTCCACTTT. Its protein is CAWSQGTGDFSPLHF.

This rearrangement joins TRBV19 to TRBJ2-7; the match to TRBD1 covers 8 bases. This CDR3 has 16 amino acids. Germline CDR1 is LNHDA and CDR2 is SQIVND (reference sequence). The V gene end was trimmed by 7 bases and the J gene end by 5 bases; junction bases not matched to a gene: 16. As DNA, the CDR3 is TGTGCCAGTATGGGTTCGACCGGGACAGGTACCCACGAGCAGTACTTC. Translation gives CASMGSTGTGTHEQYF.

V and J are TRBV7-2 and TRBJ2-7; D gene ambiguous. This CDR3 is built from 15 residues. Germline-derived CDR1 and CDR2 are SGHTA and FQGNSA. V lost 1 base, J lost 0 bases, and 10 bases lay in between. This CDR3 is CASSLGQASSYEQYF. Here the CDR3 DNA reads TGTGCCAGCAGCTTAGGTCAGGCAAGCTCCTACGAGCAGTACTTC.

CDR3 nucleotide sequence: TGTGCCAGCAGCACCGGACAGGGGCGCAATCAGCCCCAGCATTTT. Translation gives CASSTGQGRNQPQHF. This chain uses TRBV5-8 with TRBJ1-5; 9 bases line up with TRBD1. V was clipped by 4 bases and J by 2 bases; unmatched bases: 4. The germline CDR1 and CDR2 sequences are SGHTS and YDEGEE. CDR3 size: 15 residues.

The chain has TRBV27 and TRBJ2-2, with 8 nucleotides matching TRBD1. This CDR3 is 16 amino acids long. The J segment lost 6 bases and the V segment lost 2 bases, leaving 8 bases of the junction unmatched. Germline V gene lookup returns CDR1 MNHEY and CDR2 SMNVEV (reference sequence). In DNA form, the CDR3 reads TGTGCCAGCAGTTTACCTGCGACAGGGGTTCCCGGGGAGCTGTTTTTT. It specifies CASSLPATGVPGELFF.

V is TRBV9 and J is TRBJ1-6; D perhaps matches TRBD1 (6 bases). CDR3 length: 16 residues. Germline assignment: CDR1 SGDLS and CDR2 YYNGEE. V gave up 4 bases and J gave up 7 bases, with 18 bases separating them. CDR3 coding DNA: TGTGCCAGCAGCCCCACAGGGACCGACTACAATTCACCCCTCCACTTT. Residues: CASSPTGTDYNSPLHF.